The next 27 T cell receptor beta chains were all read from a single sample in a study of blood T cell repertoires in COVID-19. Only in-frame clones appear in the TCRdb table, and some are missing; sequencing was by immunoSEQ multiplex PCR. The sample contains over 200,000 clones, 70% to 90% of which appear only once. Sequenced material: PBMCs or T cells enriched from blood (not recorded which). The receptors here all came from a woman in her forties or fifties who had recovered from COVID-19.

The genes are TRBV5-1 and TRBJ1-2, with a weak D call TRBD1 (5 bases). Germline V gives CDR1 SGHRS, CDR2 YFSETQ. Between the trimmed V and J ends, which lost 3 bases and 8 bases, there was a span of 14 bases. CDR3 size: 13 residues. The chain's CDR3 is CASSSPLGGGYTF. CDR3 in DNA: TGCGCCAGCAGCTCGCCGCTGGGGGGGGGCTACACCTTC.

In nucleotides, the CDR3 is TGCGCCAGCAGTAAACAGGGGGCTGTCACCGGGGAGCTGTTTTTT. This sequence encodes CASSKQGAVTGELFF. The chain links TRBV4-1 to TRBJ2-2, with 9 bases lining up with TRBD1. CDR1 MGHRA and CDR2 YSYEKL come from the germline V gene. This CDR3 has 15 amino acids. V trimming: 6 bases; J trimming: 4 bases; junction bases outside the gene matches: 6.

The gene calls are TRBV2 and TRBJ2-1; D is uncertain. CDR3 size: 14 residues. CDR1 SNHLY and CDR2 FYNNEI come from the germline V gene. With 3 bases removed from V and 7 bases from J, the gap between germline ends came to 13 bases. The CDR3: CASSEETRKNEQFF. In DNA form, the CDR3 reads TGTGCCAGCAGTGAGGAGACTCGTAAAAATGAGCAGTTCTTC.

In its sample, this clone was seen many times. The chain recombines TRBV6-4 with TRBJ2-3; possible D gene TRBD2, 6 bases. The CDR3 consists of 15 residues. Trimming took off 2 bases at V and 6 bases at J, with 15 bases between the two ends. Germline assignment: CDR1 MRHNA and CDR2 SNTAGT. CDR3 residues: CASSDGAGSGDTQYF. The CDR3 DNA follows: TGTGCCAGCAGTGACGGGGCGGGGTCCGGCGATACGCAGTATTTT.

The chain recombines TRBV24-1 with TRBJ1-4; TRBD1 might be the D (5 bases). Trimming removed 2 bases at V and 7 bases at J, with 13 bases between. From germline, CDR1 is KGHDR and CDR2 SFDVKD. The CDR3 covers 15 residues. Written as DNA, the CDR3 is TGTGCCACCAGTGATTCGAGGGGAGCGGGTGAAAAACTGTTTTTT. It codes for CATSDSRGAGEKLFF.

This chain uses TRBV5-4 with TRBJ1-1; no clear D gene. The germline CDR1 and CDR2 sequences are SGHNT and YYREEE (reference sequence). V was trimmed by 1 base and J by 3 bases, leaving 10 bases between them. CDR3 length equals 14 residues. DNA for the CDR3: TGTGCCAGCAGCTTGAGTACAGATTACACTGAAGCTTTCTTT. This encodes CASSLSTDYTEAFF.

V and J are TRBV18 and TRBJ2-3; perhaps TRBD2 as D (5 bases). V was clipped by 2 bases and J by 3 bases, with 15 bases between them. Germline loops: CDR1 KGHSH, CDR2 LQKENI. This CDR3 is built from 16 residues. Written as DNA, the CDR3 is TGTGCCAGCTCACCAGGACTCGAGCCCTCTACAGATACGCAGTATTTT. Protein: CASSPGLEPSTDTQYF.

This chain uses TRBV2 with TRBJ1-1; 10 nucleotides agree with TRBD1. Germline trimming cut 4 bases from V and 4 bases from J; bases unmatched to any gene: 3. The CDR3 runs to 14 residues. The germline CDR1 and CDR2 sequences are SNHLY and FYNNEI. The CDR3 protein is CASSVGQGSTEAFF. The DNA of the CDR3 is TGTGCCAGCAGTGTGGGACAGGGGAGCACTGAAGCTTTCTTT.

This chain joins TRBV28 and TRBJ2-3; D uncertain. Between the trimmed V and J ends, which lost 2 bases and 10 bases, there was a span of 10 bases. CDR1 is MDHEN and CDR2 is SYDVKM in the germline V gene. CDR3 length: 12 residues. CDR3 bases: TGTGCCAGCAGTTTAAACCGGAGTCCGCAGTATTTT. This translates into CASSLNRSPQYF. The full variable domain, completed using reference TRBV28 and TRBJ2-3, is DVKVTQSSRYLVKRTGEKVFLECVQDMDHENMFWYRQDPGLGLRLIYFSYDVKMKEKGDIPEGYSVSREKKERFSLILESASTNQTSMYLCASSLNRSPQYFGPGTRLTVL.

The rearrangement uses TRBV19 and TRBJ2-5, with D possibly TRBD1 on 7 matching bases. The CDR3 runs to 16 residues. The germline V and J ends were trimmed by 6 bases and 5 bases, with 22 bases remaining between them. The germline CDR1 and CDR2 sequences are LNHDA and SQIVND (reference sequence). The CDR3 region is CASSANRGRGEETQYF. For the CDR3, the DNA is TGTGCCAGTAGCGCGAACCGGGGCAGGGGGGAGGAGACCCAGTACTTC.

The genes are TRBV27 and TRBJ2-1; 11 bases align to TRBD2. The CDR3 sequence is 18 residues long. J gave up 8 bases and V 2 bases, and 14 bases lay outside the gene matches. Germline loops: CDR1 MNHEY, CDR2 SMNVEV (reference sequence). CDR3 sequence: CASSLRAGIAGGRDEQFF. The CDR3 nucleotides read TGTGCCAGCAGTTTACGGGCGGGAATAGCGGGAGGGCGTGATGAGCAGTTCTTC.

The chain employs TRBV4-1 and TRBJ1-3, with 11 bases matching TRBD1. V lost 0 bases to trimming and J lost 0 bases; unmatched junction nucleotides: 7. The germline V gene encodes CDR1 MGHRA and CDR2 YSYEKL. The CDR3 has 19 residues. CDR3 sequence: CASSQERTGGLSSGNTIYF. In DNA form, the CDR3 reads TGCGCCAGCAGCCAAGAAAGGACAGGGGGCCTTAGCTCTGGAAACACCATATATTTT.

Here the CDR3 DNA reads TGTGCCAGCAGTTTAGGGCGGGCGATGAACACTGAAGCTTTCTTT. Amino acids: CASSLGRAMNTEAFF. The V gene is TRBV28, the J gene TRBJ1-1; unclear D gene. CDR1 MDHEN and CDR2 SYDVKM come from the germline V gene. The CDR3 loop spans 15 amino acids. With 2 bases removed from V and 0 bases from J, the gap between germline ends came to 10 bases.

The chain links TRBV21-1 to TRBJ2-1; TRBD2, the D gene given by the table, was not confirmed from the DNA. TRBV21-1 is shown as a pseudogene. The CDR3 contains 17 residues. CDR3 in amino acids: CASSKTRGTSAYNEQFF. Written as DNA, the CDR3 is TGTGCCAGCAGCAAAACCCGGGGGACTAGCGCTTACAATGAGCAGTTCTTC.

The chain joins TRBV5-4 to TRBJ2-2; TRBD1 matches at 8 bases. V lost 0 bases, J lost 3 bases, and 4 bases stayed unmatched. Per germline, CDR1 SGHNT and CDR2 YYREEE (reference sequence). The CDR3 sequence is 16 residues long. CDR3 coding DNA: TGTGCCAGCAGCTTGGTAGGCAGGGGGCACACCGGGGAGCTGTTTTTT. This gives the protein CASSLVGRGHTGELFF.

This clone was seen once. The genes are TRBV7-8 and TRBJ2-7; D not certain. This CDR3 spans 13 amino acids. Between the trimmed V and J ends, which lost 5 bases and 4 bases, there was a span of 12 bases. Germline CDR1 is SGHVS and CDR2 is FQNEAQ. CDR3 in DNA: TGTGCCAGCAGCCTTCACGGTCCATACGAGCAGTACTTC. Translated, it gives CASSLHGPYEQYF. Variable domain in full (rest from reference TRBV7-8 and TRBJ2-7): GAGVSQSPRYKVAKRGQDVALRCDPISGHVSLFWYQQALGQGPEFLTYFQNEAQLDKSGLPSDRFFAERPEGSVSTLKIQRTQQEDSAVYLCASSLHGPYEQYFGPGTRLTVT.

The V and J genes are TRBV5-5 and TRBJ2-2, with D uncertain. Germline V gene lookup returns CDR1 SGHKS and CDR2 YYEKEE (reference sequence). V was clipped by 1 base and J by 4 bases, with 11 bases between them. This CDR3 has 15 amino acids. The CDR3 spells CASSLLQTVTGELFF. CDR3 nucleotides: TGTGCCAGCAGCTTGCTTCAGACTGTCACCGGGGAGCTGTTTTTT.

CDR3 DNA sequence: TGTGCCAGTAGTATGCGGCAGGGTCGGGAAAAACTGTTTTTT. Protein sequence: CASSMRQGREKLFF. J is TRBJ1-4 and V is TRBV19; maybe TRBD1 (5 bases). CDR1 and CDR2 from the germline V gene are LNHDA and SQIVND (reference sequence). The CDR3 has 14 amino acids. Trimming took off 3 bases at V and 8 bases at J, with 13 bases between the two ends.

The chain couples TRBV9 to TRBJ2-3; 12 positions match TRBD2. V lost 2 bases, J lost 5 bases, and 9 bases stayed unmatched. The CDR3 loop spans 17 amino acids. Germline-derived CDR1 and CDR2 are SGDLS and YYNGEE. CDR3 amino acids: CASSVGGLAGMIDTQYF. CDR3 nucleotide sequence: TGTGCCAGCAGCGTGGGAGGACTAGCGGGAATGATAGATACGCAGTATTTT.

This clone was recorded a few times. The chain joins TRBV19 to TRBJ2-1; possibly TRBD2 for D (6 bases). Trimming shortened V by 5 bases and J by 5 bases, and 13 bases separated the two germline ends. This CDR3 spans 14 amino acids. The germline gives CDR1 LNHDA, CDR2 SQIVND (reference sequence). The CDR3 DNA follows: TGTGCCAGTAGTGGGGACTGGGGAAACAATGAGCAGTTCTTC. Protein product: CASSGDWGNNEQFF. Full variable domain (rest looked up from reference TRBV19 and TRBJ2-1): DGGITQSPKYLFRKEGQNVTLSCEQNLNHDAMYWYRQDPGQGLRLIYYSQIVNDFQKGDIAEGYSVSREKKESFPLTVTSAQKNPTAFYLCASSGDWGNNEQFFGPGTRLTVL.

A single count supports this clone. J is TRBJ2-3 and V is TRBV18; possible D gene TRBD2, 6 bases. V shed 2 bases and J shed 4 bases, with 13 bases lying between them. This CDR3 region has 15 residues. In germline, CDR1 is KGHSH, CDR2 LQKENI. In nucleotides, the CDR3 is TGTGCCAGCTCACCAAGTACGGGAGCGTCAGATACGCAGTATTTT. Protein: CASSPSTGASDTQYF.

The rearrangement links TRBV19 to TRBJ2-3; 9 nucleotides line up with TRBD2. CDR1 and CDR2 (germline): LNHDA, SQIVND (reference sequence). The CDR3 spans 15 residues. Trimming cost V 5 bases and J 5 bases; bases outside gene matches: 8. This CDR3 reads CASSSSGNRRDTQYF. DNA of the CDR3: TGTGCCAGTAGTTCTAGCGGGAATCGTCGAGATACGCAGTATTTT.

The V and J genes are TRBV9 and TRBJ2-3; 14 nucleotides match TRBD2. The CDR3 loop spans 18 amino acids. Looked up from germline, CDR1 is SGDLS and CDR2 is YYNGEE. The junction had 5 bases not matched to a gene; V was cut back by 2 bases and J by 0 bases. DNA for the CDR3: TGTGCCAGCAGCGTGGGACTAGCGGGAGTCCCTAGCACAGATACGCAGTATTTT. Encoded protein: CASSVGLAGVPSTDTQYF.

The V gene is TRBV20-1, the J gene TRBJ2-3; D ambiguous. V lost 6 bases and J lost 2, with 3 bases in between. The CDR3 has 10 amino acids. The V gene's germline CDR1 is DFQATT and CDR2 SNEGSKA (reference sequence). The CDR3 nucleotides read TGCAGTGCCTTCACAGATACGCAGTATTTT. Translating gives CSAFTDTQYF.

This clone occurred once. The chain has TRBV18 and TRBJ1-5; the D is unclear. CDR3 size: 15 residues. CDR1 KGHSH and CDR2 LQKENI come from the germline V gene. Deletions cut 4 bases from V and 1 base from J, with 11 bases between. The CDR3 here is CASSQDHGSNQPQHF. The CDR3 region has the DNA TGTGCCAGCTCACAAGACCACGGGAGCAATCAGCCCCAGCATTTT.

This clone was observed a single time. V is TRBV19 and J is TRBJ2-7; 13 positions match TRBD2. Germline V gives CDR1 LNHDA, CDR2 SQIVND (reference sequence). This CDR3 region has 16 residues. The V segment lost 6 bases and the J segment 2 bases; nucleotides outside the gene matches: 7. CDR3 nucleotides: TGTGCCAGTAGCCGCGGGACTAGCGGGGAGACCTACGAGCAGTACTTC. This encodes CASSRGTSGETYEQYF.

The chain is built from TRBV11-2 and TRBJ1-2; D is uncertain. Deletions cut 5 bases from V and 5 bases from J, with 9 bases between. The germline V gene encodes CDR1 SGHAT and CDR2 FQNNGV. The CDR3 runs 12 residues. CDR3 bases: TGTGCCAGCAGCCACGCGATTTATGGCTACACCTTC. The encoded protein is CASSHAIYGYTF. The full variable domain, in which reference TRBV11-2 and TRBJ1-2 provide the parts outside the CDR3, is EAGVAQSPRYKIIEKRQSVAFWCNPISGHATLYWYQQILGQGPKLLIQFQNNGVVDDSQLPKDRFSAERLKGVDSTLKIQPAKLEDSAVYLCASSHAIYGYTFGSGTRLTVV.